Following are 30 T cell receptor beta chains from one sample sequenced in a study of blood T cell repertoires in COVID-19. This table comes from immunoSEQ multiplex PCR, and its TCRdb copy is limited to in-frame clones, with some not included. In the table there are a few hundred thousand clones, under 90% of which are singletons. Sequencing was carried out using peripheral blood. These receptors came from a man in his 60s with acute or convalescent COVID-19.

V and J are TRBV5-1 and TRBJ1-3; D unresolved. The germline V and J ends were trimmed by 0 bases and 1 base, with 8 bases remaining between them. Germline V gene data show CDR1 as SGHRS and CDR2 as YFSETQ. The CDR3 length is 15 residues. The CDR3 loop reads CASSLEPASGNTIYF. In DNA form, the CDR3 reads TGCGCCAGCAGCTTGGAGCCAGCGTCTGGAAACACCATATATTTT.

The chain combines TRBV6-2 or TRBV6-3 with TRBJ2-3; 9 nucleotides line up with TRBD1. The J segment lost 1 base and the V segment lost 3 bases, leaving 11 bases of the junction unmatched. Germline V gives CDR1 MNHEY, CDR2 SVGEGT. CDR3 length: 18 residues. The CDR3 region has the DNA TGTGCCAGCAGTTATACCCCGACAGGGGGAAAAGGCACAGATACGCAGTATTTT. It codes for CASSYTPTGGKGTDTQYF.

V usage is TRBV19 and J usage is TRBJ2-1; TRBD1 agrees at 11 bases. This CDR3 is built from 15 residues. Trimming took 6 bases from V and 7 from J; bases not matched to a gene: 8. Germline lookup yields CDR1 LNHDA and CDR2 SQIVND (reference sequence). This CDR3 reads CASRRRDRGTNEQFF. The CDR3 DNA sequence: TGTGCCAGTAGACGCCGGGACAGGGGGACGAATGAGCAGTTCTTC.

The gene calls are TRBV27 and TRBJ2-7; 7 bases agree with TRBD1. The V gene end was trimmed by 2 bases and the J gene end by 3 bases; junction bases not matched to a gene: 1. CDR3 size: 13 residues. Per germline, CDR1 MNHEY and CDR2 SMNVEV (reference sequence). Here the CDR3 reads CASSLRQGYEQYF. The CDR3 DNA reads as TGTGCCAGCAGTTTACGACAGGGCTACGAGCAGTACTTC.

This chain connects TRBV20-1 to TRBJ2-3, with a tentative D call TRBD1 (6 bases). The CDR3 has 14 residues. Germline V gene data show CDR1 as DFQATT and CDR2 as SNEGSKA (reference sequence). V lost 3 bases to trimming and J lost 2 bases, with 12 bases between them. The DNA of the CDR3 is TGCAGTGCTAGTCCGACAGGCTACACAGATACGCAGTATTTT. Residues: CSASPTGYTDTQYF.

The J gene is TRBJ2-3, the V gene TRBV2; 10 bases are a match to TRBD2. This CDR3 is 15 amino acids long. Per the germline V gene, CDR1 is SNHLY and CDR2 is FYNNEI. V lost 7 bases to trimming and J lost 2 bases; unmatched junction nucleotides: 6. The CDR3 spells CASKGLADFTDTQYF. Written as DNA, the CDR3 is TGTGCCAGCAAAGGACTAGCGGATTTCACAGATACGCAGTATTTT. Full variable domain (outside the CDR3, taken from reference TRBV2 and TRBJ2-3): EPEVTQTPSHQVTQMGQEVILRCVPISNHLYFYWYRQILGQKVEFLVSFYNNEISEKSEIFDDQFSVERPDGSNFTLKIRSTKLEDSAMYFCASKGLADFTDTQYFGPGTRLTVL.

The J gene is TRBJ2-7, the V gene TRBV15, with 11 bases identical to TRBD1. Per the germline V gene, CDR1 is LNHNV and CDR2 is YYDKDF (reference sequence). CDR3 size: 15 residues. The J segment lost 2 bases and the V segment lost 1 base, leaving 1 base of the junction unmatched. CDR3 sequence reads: CATSRGGQGAYEQYF. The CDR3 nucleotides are TGTGCCACCAGCAGAGGGGGACAGGGGGCCTACGAGCAGTACTTC.

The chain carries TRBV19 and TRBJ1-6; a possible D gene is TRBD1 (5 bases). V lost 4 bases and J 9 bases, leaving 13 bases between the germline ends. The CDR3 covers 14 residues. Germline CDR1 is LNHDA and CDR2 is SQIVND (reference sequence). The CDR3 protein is CASSTDQGTSPLHF. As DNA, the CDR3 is TGTGCCAGTAGTACGGATCAGGGAACTTCACCCCTCCACTTT.

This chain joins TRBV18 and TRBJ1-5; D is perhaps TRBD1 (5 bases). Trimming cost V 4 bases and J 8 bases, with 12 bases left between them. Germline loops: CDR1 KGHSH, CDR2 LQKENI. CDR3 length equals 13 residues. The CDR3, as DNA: TGTGCCAGCTCACTGGGCAGCAGGGAGCCCCAGCATTTT. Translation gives CASSLGSREPQHF.

DNA of the CDR3: TGTGCCAGCAGCCCGCAAGCGGGGGGCCAAGAGACCCAGTACTTC. Translating it yields CASSPQAGGQETQYF. The gene calls are TRBV3-1 (or the pseudogene TRBV3-2) and TRBJ2-5; 9 bases are shared with TRBD2. The length of the CDR3 is 15 residues. V was pared by 4 bases and J by 1 base, with 4 bases of the junction left unmatched. Germline assignment: CDR1 LGHDT and CDR2 YNNKEL (reference sequence).

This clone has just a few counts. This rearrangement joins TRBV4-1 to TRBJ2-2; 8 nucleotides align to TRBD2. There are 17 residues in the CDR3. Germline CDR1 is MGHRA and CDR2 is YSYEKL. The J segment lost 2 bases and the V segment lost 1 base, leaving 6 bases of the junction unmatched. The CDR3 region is CASSQVIAGINTGELFF. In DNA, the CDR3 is TGCGCCAGCAGCCAAGTAATAGCGGGGATAAACACCGGGGAGCTGTTTTTT.

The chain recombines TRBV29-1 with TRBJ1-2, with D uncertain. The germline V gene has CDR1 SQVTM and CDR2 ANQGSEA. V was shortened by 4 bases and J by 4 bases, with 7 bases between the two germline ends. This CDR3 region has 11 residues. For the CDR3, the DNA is TGCAGCGTTGGGCGGGGCTATGGCTACACCTTC. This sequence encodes CSVGRGYGYTF.

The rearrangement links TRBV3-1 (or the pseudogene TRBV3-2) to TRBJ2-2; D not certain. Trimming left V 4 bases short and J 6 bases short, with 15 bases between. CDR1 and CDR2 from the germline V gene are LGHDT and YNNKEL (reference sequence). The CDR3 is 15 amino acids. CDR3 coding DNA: TGTGCCAGCAGCCCCGTAGTGTCGGAGTCCGGGGAGCTGTTTTTT. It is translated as CASSPVVSESGELFF.

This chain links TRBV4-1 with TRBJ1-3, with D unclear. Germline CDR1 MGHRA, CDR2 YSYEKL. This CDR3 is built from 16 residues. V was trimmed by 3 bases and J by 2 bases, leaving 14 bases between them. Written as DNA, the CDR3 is TGCGCCAGCAGCCACCCTGGTCGGGGTGCTGGAAACACCATATATTTT. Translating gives CASSHPGRGAGNTIYF.

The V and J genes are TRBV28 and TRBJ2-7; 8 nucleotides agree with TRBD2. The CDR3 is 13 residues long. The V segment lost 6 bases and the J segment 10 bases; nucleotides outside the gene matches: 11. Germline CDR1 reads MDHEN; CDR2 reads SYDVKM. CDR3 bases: TGTGCCAGCAGCGCTAGCGGGTTTACGTTTCAGTACTTC. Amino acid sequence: CASSASGFTFQYF.

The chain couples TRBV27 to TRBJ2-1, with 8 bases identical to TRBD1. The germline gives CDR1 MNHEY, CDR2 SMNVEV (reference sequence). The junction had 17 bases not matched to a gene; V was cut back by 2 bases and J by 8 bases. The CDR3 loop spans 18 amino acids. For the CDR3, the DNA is TGTGCCAGCAGTTTAACTGCCCGGTGGCCAACAGGGGGTGATGAGCAGTTCTTC. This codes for CASSLTARWPTGGDEQFF.

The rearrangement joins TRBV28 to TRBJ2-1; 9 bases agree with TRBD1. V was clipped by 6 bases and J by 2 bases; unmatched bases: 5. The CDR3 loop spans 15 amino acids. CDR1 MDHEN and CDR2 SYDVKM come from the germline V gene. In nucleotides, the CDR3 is TGTGCCAGCAGCTTAACAGGGGGCGCCTACAATGAGCAGTTCTTC. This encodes CASSLTGGAYNEQFF.

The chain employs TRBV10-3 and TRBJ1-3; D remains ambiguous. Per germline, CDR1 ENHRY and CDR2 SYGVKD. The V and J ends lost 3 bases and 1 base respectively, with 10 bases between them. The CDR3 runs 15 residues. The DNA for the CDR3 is TGTGCCATCAGTGACCCGACACTTTCTGGAAACACCATATATTTT. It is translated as CAISDPTLSGNTIYF.

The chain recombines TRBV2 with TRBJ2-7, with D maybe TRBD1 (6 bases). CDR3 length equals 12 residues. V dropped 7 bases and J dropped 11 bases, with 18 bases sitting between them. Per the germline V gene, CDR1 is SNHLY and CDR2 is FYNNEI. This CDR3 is CASTRRGTVKYF. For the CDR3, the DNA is TGTGCCAGCACTCGTAGGGGGACGGTGAAGTACTTC. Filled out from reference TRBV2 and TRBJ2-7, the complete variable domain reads EPEVTQTPSHQVTQMGQEVILRCVPISNHLYFYWYRQILGQKVEFLVSFYNNEISEKSEIFDDQFSVERPDGSNFTLKIRSTKLEDSAMYFCASTRRGTVKYFGPGTRLTVT.

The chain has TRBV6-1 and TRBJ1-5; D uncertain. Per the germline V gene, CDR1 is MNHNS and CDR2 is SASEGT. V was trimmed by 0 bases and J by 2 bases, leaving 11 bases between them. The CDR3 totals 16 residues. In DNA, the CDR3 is TGTGCCAGCAGTGAAGCGCTCCGGAGTGGCAATCAGCCCCAGCATTTT. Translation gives CASSEALRSGNQPQHF.

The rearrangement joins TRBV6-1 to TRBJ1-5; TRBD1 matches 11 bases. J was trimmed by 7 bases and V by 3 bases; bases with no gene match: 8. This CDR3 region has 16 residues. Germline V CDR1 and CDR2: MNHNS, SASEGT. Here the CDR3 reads CASSDTGTGGLQPQHF. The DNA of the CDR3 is TGTGCCAGCAGTGACACCGGGACAGGGGGTTTGCAGCCCCAGCATTTT.

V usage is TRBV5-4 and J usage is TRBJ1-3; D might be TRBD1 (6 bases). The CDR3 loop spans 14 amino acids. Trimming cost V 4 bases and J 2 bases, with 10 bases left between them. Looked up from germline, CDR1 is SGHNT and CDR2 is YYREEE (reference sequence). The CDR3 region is CASSRGGTGNTIYF. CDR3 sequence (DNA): TGTGCCAGCAGCAGGGGGGGGACTGGAAACACCATATATTTT.

The CDR3 loop reads CATSRDQSGRAGEQFF. The CDR3 region has the DNA TGTGCCACCAGCAGAGATCAAAGCGGGAGGGCAGGTGAGCAGTTCTTC. The chain recombines TRBV15 with TRBJ2-1; 10 bases fit TRBD2. Trimming removed 0 bases from V and 9 bases from J; junction bases left unmatched: 8. CDR3 length: 16 amino acids. Germline V gene lookup returns CDR1 LNHNV and CDR2 YYDKDF (reference sequence).

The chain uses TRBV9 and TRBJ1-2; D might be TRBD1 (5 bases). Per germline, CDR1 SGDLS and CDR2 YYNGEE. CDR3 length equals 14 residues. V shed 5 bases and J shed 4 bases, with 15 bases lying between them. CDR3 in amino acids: CASSLGREGYGYTF. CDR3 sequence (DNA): TGTGCCAGCAGTCTCGGCAGGGAAGGCTATGGCTACACCTTC.

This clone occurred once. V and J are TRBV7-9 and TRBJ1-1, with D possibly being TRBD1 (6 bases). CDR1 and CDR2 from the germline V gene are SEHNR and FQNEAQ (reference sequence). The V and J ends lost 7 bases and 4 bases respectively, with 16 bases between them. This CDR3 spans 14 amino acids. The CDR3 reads CASTSRGGSTEAFF. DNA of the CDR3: TGTGCCAGCACCTCCAGAGGGGGAAGCACTGAAGCTTTCTTT. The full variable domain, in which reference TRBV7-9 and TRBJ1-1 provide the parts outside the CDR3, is DTGVSQNPRHKITKRGQNVTFRCDPISEHNRLYWYRQTLGQGPEFLTYFQNEAQLEKSRLLSDRFSAERPKGSFSTLEIQRTEQGDSAMYLCASTSRGGSTEAFFGQGTRLTVV.

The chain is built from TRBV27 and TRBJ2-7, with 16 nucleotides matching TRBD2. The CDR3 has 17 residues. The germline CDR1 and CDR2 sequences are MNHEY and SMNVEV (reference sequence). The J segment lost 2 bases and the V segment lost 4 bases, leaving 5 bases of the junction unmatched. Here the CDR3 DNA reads TGTGCCAGCAGTTCAACGGGACTAGCGGGAGGGACCTACGAGCAGTACTTC. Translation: CASSSTGLAGGTYEQYF.

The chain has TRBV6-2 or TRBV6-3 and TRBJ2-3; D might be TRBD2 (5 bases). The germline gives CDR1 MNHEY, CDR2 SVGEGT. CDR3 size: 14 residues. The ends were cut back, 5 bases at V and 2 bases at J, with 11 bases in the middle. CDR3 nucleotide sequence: TGTGCCAGCAGTCTCGGACTTTACACAGATACGCAGTATTTT. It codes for CASSLGLYTDTQYF.

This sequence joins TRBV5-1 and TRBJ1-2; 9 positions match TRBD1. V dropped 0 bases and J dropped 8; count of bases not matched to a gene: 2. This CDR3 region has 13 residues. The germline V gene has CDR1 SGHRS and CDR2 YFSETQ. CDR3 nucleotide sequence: TGCGCCAGCAGCTTGGGGACAGGGGAAGGCTACACCTTC. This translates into CASSLGTGEGYTF.

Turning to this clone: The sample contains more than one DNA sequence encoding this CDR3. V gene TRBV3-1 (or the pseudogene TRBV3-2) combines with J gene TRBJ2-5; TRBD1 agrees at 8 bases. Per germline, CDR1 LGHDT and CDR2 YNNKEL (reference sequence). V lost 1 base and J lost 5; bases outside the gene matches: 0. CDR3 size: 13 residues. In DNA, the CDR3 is TGTGCCAGCAGCCAAGGACAGGGGGAGACCCAGTACTTC. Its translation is CASSQGQGETQYF.

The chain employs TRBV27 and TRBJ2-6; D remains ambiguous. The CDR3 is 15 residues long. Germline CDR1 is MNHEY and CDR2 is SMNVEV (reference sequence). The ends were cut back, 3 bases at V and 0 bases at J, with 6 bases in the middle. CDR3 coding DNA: TGTGCCAGCAGTTTGAGGCCCTCTGGGGCCAACGTCCTGACTTTC. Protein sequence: CASSLRPSGANVLTF.